The T cell receptor beta chain under discussion was sequenced for a study of cytomegalovirus exposure and HLA in healthy donors listed by TCRdb under 2017. At the level of the whole study: According to an earlier analysis of 587 of the donors, 150 million to 200 million T cells yielded roughly 100 million unique TCR beta sequences and roughly 280 Gb of sequence data. Genome-wide SNP genotypes for about 65% of the 666 donors were used in a later genetic analysis, which treated that subset as a discovery cohort. About five DR-DQ haplotypes were treated as single units for association and clustering because of strong linkage in the cohort. The study aimed to test whether signatures of past pathogen exposure could be identified by cataloging public T cell receptors. Along with the approximately 700-subject first cohort, a separate validation cohort of around 110 different subjects was used. Typing coverage varied by locus: roughly 620-640 donors for A, B, C, DRB1 and DQB1; approximately 520 for DQA1; 600 to 610 for DPA1; approximately 490 for DPB1. An earlier analysis of some 500 of the donors used high-throughput TCR beta sequencing to judge whether each TCR beta V gene segment behaved as functional or pseudogenic. Class I and class II HLA loci were covered by the typing at four-digit resolution. All discovery cohort repertoires had been generated on a single sequencing platform. To study patterns of TCR occurrence, a later analysis re-analyzed previously published TCR beta repertoires from several hundred donors and added high-resolution HLA genotyping. High-throughput TCR immunosequencing, statistical association of individual TCRs with disease status, and machine learning were combined to predict cytomegalovirus infection status. The later analysis used no new phenotypic data to find candidate immune exposures, relying instead on TCR beta sequences and their occurrence across donors. Roughly 300 gigabases of sequencing data and 70 million to 100 million unique TCR sequences were included in an early release covering 550 to 650 HLA-typed donors. Of the approximately 400 genotyped donors, 65% to 90% were placed in the genetic ancestry cluster associated with self-reported Caucasian donors. The study used immunosequencing to profile the T cell repertoires of about 670 subjects and linked those repertoires to cytomegalovirus serostatus. Donor age, sex, ethnicity and CMV serostatus were collected together with the repertoire data. On average, about 240,000 unique TCR beta nucleotide sequences were sequenced per donor among a few hundred genotyped donors of the cohort, with 15% to 20% of those sequences being non-productive. Results and caveats for the whole study, not just this receptor: A group of highly shared sequence variants was considered likely to be a technical artifact of the sequencing pipeline. An earlier analysis of around 600 of the donors showed that most TCR beta V segments appeared in productive rearrangements either about 90% or about 30% of the time, which broadly matched IMGT annotations. V-gene and J-gene trimming of TCR beta chains was associated with a missense DCLRE1C variant in a later genetic analysis, and the association was replicated in an independent cohort. In a later analysis, the rate of TCR association differed among HLA loci, with DRB1 alleles having the most associated TCRs and HLA-C alleles having the fewest. A few of the identified cytomegalovirus-associated TCR beta chains were confirmed in vitro to be specific for cytomegalovirus antigens. The classifier was reported to diagnose cytomegalovirus status with high specificity and sensitivity in both the original cohort and the validation cohort. Presence/absence analyses assumed roughly uniform sequencing depth across donors, an assumption that may not hold. While some public TCRs were present in many individuals, most TCR sequences turned up only very rarely across donors. The study gave a list of about 170 TCR beta chains associated with cytomegalovirus. Specific HLA alleles were associated with roughly 16,000 TCR beta sequences at a false discovery rate of 0.05 in a later analysis. The authors suggested that the approach could potentially be extended to other disease states and immunological phenotypes. A further reported finding was that TCR beta sequences accurately predicted the HLA-A and HLA-B alleles for most subjects in the first cohort. According to a later analysis, most CMV-associated TCR beta chains appeared to be HLA-restricted, and the HLA associations seemed to be driven largely by CMV exposure. For the cohort, immune exposure information was limited to CMV serostatus. Linkage disequilibrium might explain the correlated functional status among segregating V segments, but an unknown experimental factor could not be excluded. Compared with the approximately 700-donor mean, donors in an Asian-associated ancestry cluster had fewer N-insertions in productive TCRs, according to a later genetic analysis. Because HLA typing was unavailable for some donors at each locus, only the typed subset was used in association tests. When HLA alleles, especially DR and DQ, strongly co-occurred, attributing TCR associations to individual alleles was difficult. Because counts were too low, about 15 rarely observed V segments, including chromosome 9 orphons, were left out of the earlier analysis of roughly 600 of the donors. Compared with equally common non-associated chains, HLA-associated TCR beta chains in a later analysis were more clonally expanded and had lower generation probabilities. The cohort was sequenced for TCR beta chains only, and without alpha or paired-chain data the features that could be detected were limited. Several of the top co-occurrence clusters appeared to be linked to parvovirus B19, influenza, CMV and Epstein-Barr virus, according to a later analysis.

This clone was detected only a few times. Its antigen target is currently unknown. No base quality values were provided; no much bigger clone lies one nucleotide off. Library preparation was by the immunoSEQ multiplex PCR assay. A mixture of 60 forward primers for TCR Vbeta segments and 13 reverse primers for TCR Jbeta segments was used in the multiplex PCR. A multiplex PCR assay on genomic DNA amplified the CDR3 region of rearranged TCR beta genes. The amplified TCR beta libraries were sequenced on the Illumina HiSeq System as 87-base-pair reads. The paper's data handling went like this. A later analysis tallied roughly 80 million unique TCR beta chains across the roughly 610 repertoires, and some 10 million of those chains were shared by two or more donors. Raw reads were error-corrected and collapsed into unique sequences by a nearest-neighbor algorithm in which closely related sequences were merged to remove PCR and sequencing errors. To assign V, D and J gene segments, CDR3 sequences were aligned to IMGT reference sequences. For a sequence to be retained, a match of at least six nucleotides was required to both a V gene segment and a J gene segment. A rearrangement counted as productive if the CDR3 had no stop codons and remained in frame with V and J, and every other rearrangement counted as non-productive. Following IMGT convention, CDR3 was defined as the stretch from the second conserved V-encoded cysteine to the conserved J-encoded phenylalanine. The earlier analysis of about 590 of the donors excluded sequences that lacked an unambiguous match to a single V gene segment. In an earlier analysis of 587 of the donors, V segments were called functional above 56.7% productive rearrangements and were called segregating when the between-donor standard deviation exceeded 5%. A statistical classification framework was built for diagnosing cytomegalovirus status from the catalog of TCR beta chain sequences. V and J gene assignment, in a later analysis, came from comparing TCR nucleotide sequences with IMGT/GENE-DB human TR gene sequences. Using the TCRdist pipeline, a later analysis assigned CDR3 sequences along with most-parsimonious VDJ recombination scenarios. In a later analysis, every TCR beta chain was defined by the combination of its CDR3 amino acid sequence and its V-gene family, and reads without a unique V-gene family were dropped. To address suspected cross-contamination and a sequencing artifact, a later analysis removed 592 highly shared, low-generation-probability nucleotide sequences. In a later analysis, a clonal expansion index for each public chain was calculated from normalized within-repertoire ranks of inferred template counts. A later analysis computed generation probabilities with a VDJ recombination model fitted to out-of-frame rearrangements, and checked the results against IGoR. In a later analysis, hypergeometric tests were used to score TCR-TCR, TCR-HLA and TCR-CMV co-occurrence, with a repertoire-size bias correction applied to TCR pairs. In a later analysis, false discovery rates were estimated by permuting HLA or CMV assignments 20 times. In a later analysis, co-occurring TCRs were grouped using DBSCAN, and TCRdist sequence similarity was added for clustering within HLA-allele-positive subsets. Co-occurrence clustering excluded repertoires with fewer than 30,000 or more than 120,000 public chains, plus five with anomalous nucleotide sharing. TCRdb provides this immuneACCESS table in a form limited to in-frame rearrangements. Some clones are lacking; in checked studies, under half of them reflect an unresolved V gene, and why the rest are absent is not known. The DNA was the basis for D and trimming; V, J and clone size are from that table. The sample yields about 140,000 clones; around 85% were counted once. The top ten constitute approximately 8.2% of the sample.

In total, just over 650 healthy bone marrow donors made up the cohort. All cohort members were sampled while nominally healthy, although unrecorded immune exposures were likely present. The donor tested CMV seropositive, placing the donor among the 289 seropositive members of the cohort. Every donor gave a peripheral blood sample, and the peripheral blood mononuclear cells from that sample were used for TCR beta sequencing. The Qiagen DNeasy Blood Extraction Kit was used to extract genomic DNA from the blood cell samples. The sequencing sample was made of PBMCs. The sequence was collected from a woman in her forties or fifties in good health and CMV-seropositive.

The DNA sequence reads TGTGCCAGTAGATGGGGAGCTAGCGGGGGGGCCGGGTACAATGAGCAGTTCTTC. Translated, this is CASRWGASGGAGYNEQFF. The V and J segments used are TRBV19 and TRBJ2-1, and 12 junction bases match TRBD2. From the germline V gene (reference sequence), CDR1 is LNHDA and CDR2 is SQIVND. The CDR3 runs 18 amino acids, cysteine and phenylalanine included. Of all the DNA, just the CDR3 is kept, 54 bases in frame from base 1. V and J are trimmed by 6 bases and 4 bases, and the gene matches miss 13 bases of the junction.